This TCR beta chain was captured in a study of cytomegalovirus exposure and HLA in healthy donors. The CDR3 contains 16 residues. With V trimmed by 0 bases and J by 4 bases, 6 bases remained unmatched. Germline lookup yields CDR1 MNHNS and CDR2 SASEGT. Using immunoSEQ multiplex PCR, the repertoire was profiled, and TCRdb retains in-frame clones only, with some absent. There are more than 300,000 clones in the sample; roughly 85% occur only once, and roughly 0.82% lies in the top ten. Specimen: PBMCs. The origin of this receptor is a woman aged 18-35 years in good health and CMV-seronegative. This sequence joins TRBV6-1 and TRBJ2-7, with 10 bases lining up with TRBD2. The DNA for the CDR3 is TGTGCCAGCAGTGAAGCGCGGACTAGCGGACCATACGAGCAGTACTTC. Translating it yields CASSEARTSGPYEQYF.